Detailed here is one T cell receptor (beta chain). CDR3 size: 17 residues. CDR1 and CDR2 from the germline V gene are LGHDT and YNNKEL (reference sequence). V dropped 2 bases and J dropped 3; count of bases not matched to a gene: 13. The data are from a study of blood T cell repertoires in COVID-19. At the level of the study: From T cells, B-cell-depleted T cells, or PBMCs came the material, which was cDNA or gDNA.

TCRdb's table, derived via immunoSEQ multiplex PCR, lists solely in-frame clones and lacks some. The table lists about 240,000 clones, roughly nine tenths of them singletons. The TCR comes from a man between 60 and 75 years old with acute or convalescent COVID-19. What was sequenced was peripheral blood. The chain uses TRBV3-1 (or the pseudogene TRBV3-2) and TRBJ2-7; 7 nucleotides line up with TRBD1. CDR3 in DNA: TGTGCCAGCAGCCAATCAACCCTTGGACAGGACGGCTACGAGCAGTACTTC. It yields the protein CASSQSTLGQDGYEQYF.